What follows are 4 T cell receptor beta chains derived from one specimen sequenced in a study of OX40 agonist ivuxolimab in advanced cancers. Assay used: immunoSEQ multiplex PCR; TCRdb lists only in-frame clones, some missing. The data hold tens of thousands of clones, with approximately 90% observed a single time. The source material was CD4+ or CD8+ T cells sorted from blood, sampled in a trial of the OX40 agonist ivuxolimab. The source of these receptors is an adult with an advanced solid tumor such as melanoma, head and neck, liver or kidney cancer.

The chain joins TRBV10-3 to TRBJ2-5, with 9 bases aligning to TRBD1. The J call may be wrong; the DNA end is better matched by TRBJ2-7. From germline, CDR1 is ENHRY and CDR2 SYGVKD. The CDR3 consists of 13 residues. The CDR3 DNA sequence: TGTGCCATCGCCGGGACAGGGTCCTACGAGCAGTACTTC. Amino acids: CAIAGTGSYEQYF.

The V gene is TRBV5-4, the J gene TRBJ2-1, with TRBD2 identical over 8 bases. CDR1 is SGHNT, CDR2 YYREEE, per germline (reference sequence). V shed 0 bases and J 8 bases; nucleotides not matched to a gene: 10. There are 16 residues in the CDR3. The CDR3 reads CASSLGVREGEDEQFF. The CDR3 DNA sequence: TGTGCCAGCAGCTTGGGGGTACGGGAGGGAGAGGATGAGCAGTTCTTC.

The chain carries TRBV2 and TRBJ2-7; D gene unclear. There are 14 residues in the CDR3. Trimming took off 7 bases at V and 2 bases at J, with 15 bases between the two ends. Germline loops: CDR1 SNHLY, CDR2 FYNNEI. CDR3 sequence reads: CASNLADLPYEQYF. CDR3 nucleotide sequence: TGTGCCAGCAATTTGGCAGATTTACCCTACGAGCAGTACTTC.

CDR3 DNA sequence: TGTGCCAGCAGTCAAACTAGCGGGGGATACAATGAGCAGTTCTTC. Residues: CASSQTSGGYNEQFF. This sequence joins TRBV7-2 and TRBJ2-1, with TRBD2 matching 11 bases. The CDR3 contains 15 residues. Germline CDR1 SGHTA, CDR2 FQGNSA. The V gene end was trimmed by 6 bases and the J gene end by 4 bases; junction bases not matched to a gene: 5.